The TCR beta chain described here comes from a study of control samples from healthy donors and cancer patients. Germline trimming cut 6 bases from V and 3 bases from J; bases unmatched to any gene: 4. Looked up from germline, CDR1 is SNHLY and CDR2 is FYNNEI. CDR3 length: 14 residues. TCRdb's table, derived via immunoSEQ multiplex PCR, lists solely in-frame clones and lacks some. The table records 100,000 to 150,000 clones, around 90% of them present only once. The sample taken for sequencing was blood. The chain has TRBV2 and TRBJ1-1, with TRBD1 matching over 10 bases. This clonotype was obtained from a man aged 35 to 55 in good health. The CDR3 loop reads CASRRDRGYTEAFF. CDR3 nucleotide sequence: TGTGCCAGCAGACGGGACAGGGGTTACACTGAAGCTTTCTTT.